Here is one T cell receptor (beta chain) with its context. This clone was seen only once. Base qualities were left out, and no much larger clone turns up one base away. The data stem from a study of graft-versus-host responses after intestinal transplantation listed by TCRdb under 2021. Some background on the complete study: The transplants that recipients got were multivisceral, liver-intestinal, or isolated intestinal. Donor T cell macrochimerism was defined as a peak of at least 4% donor T cells among recipient peripheral blood mononuclear cells. The cohort enrolled about two dozen intestinal transplant recipients including one retransplant, and a few patients lacking pretransplant specimens were excluded. Graft-versus-host and host-versus-graft alloreactive T cell clones were tracked in the graft, circulation and bone marrow after intestinal transplantation using bulk TCR-beta CDR3 sequencing. Alloreactive clones were identified by sequencing pre-transplant mixed lymphocyte reaction products and comparing these products with unstimulated pre-transplant donor and recipient T cells. All recipients received anti-thymocyte globulin induction followed by maintenance tacrolimus and steroids for around three years. Rather than being sequenced by the commercial service, samples from a few later patients were sequenced in-house on an Illumina MiSeq and processed with MiXCR.

The library was produced with the immunoSEQ multiplex PCR assay. In most patients, genomic DNA was isolated using the Qiagen DNeasy Blood and Tissue Kit and sent frozen to Adaptive Biotechnologies for TCR sequencing. For most patients, high-throughput TCR-beta CDR3 sequencing of genomic DNA was performed by Adaptive Biotechnologies. Regarding the original processing steps: Adaptive's ImmunoSEQ software supplied the TCR sequencing data for 18 patients, while MiXCR and VDJtools were used to process a few other patients. To correct CD4 versus CD8 sorting errors, any sequence found in both subsets at a frequency ratio below 5:1 was removed. CDR3 nucleotide sequences shared by donor and recipient were removed because the origin of these sequences could not be assigned. To count as alloreactive, a clone needed at least 2-fold expansion over unstimulated cells and a minimum CFSE-low frequency of 0.002% (template counts) or 0.001% (read counts). Mappable clones were those detected in sequenced pre-transplant spleen, lymph node, or MLR CFSE-low populations of the donor or recipient. Cumulative frequency of alloreactive clones was calculated as a percentage of all sequences weighted by copy number. Entries here come from immuneACCESS through TCRdb and include only in-frame sequences with V and J called. Some clones fail to appear in such tables; in the studies checked, an unresolved V gene covers under half of the shortfall, and the cause of the remainder is unknown. V, J and clone size are taken as reported in that table, and D and trimming were inferred from the DNA itself. This sample is represented by about 15,000 clones; around two fifths of them were singletons. More than 14% of the sample goes to the ten largest clones.

Interpreted using the paper, the time point label stands for: cells obtained before transplantation from donor or recipient. In mixed lymphocyte reactions, around 200,000 CFSE-labeled pre-transplant responders were plated with around 200,000 irradiated violet-dye-labeled stimulators and cultured for around six days. Proliferating CD3+CD4+CFSE-low and CD3+CD8+CFSE-low responder cells were FACS-sorted on a BD Influx sorter after the mixed lymphocyte reaction. Via the germline V gene, CDR1 is SGHTA and CDR2 FQGNSA. Taken from cysteine to phenylalanine, the CDR3 has 15 residues. Of the read, only the CDR3 DNA is kept; its 45 bases are in frame from base 1. V is shortened by 2 bases, J by 1 base, and the region joining them spans 8 bases. Paper-wide results and their limitations: The relatively low number and heterogeneity of intestinal transplant patients limited the conclusions. Early after transplant, peak levels of circulating GvH clones were associated with declines in HvG clones. GvH clones were found in recipient bone marrow, and some of the GvH clones appeared earlier in ileal mucosa or blood, which is consistent with an intestinal mucosal origin. High GvH to HvG T cell clonal ratios were observed in the allografts of patients with donor T cell macrochimerism.

The chain was built from TRBV7-2 and TRBJ2-2; the D region possibly corresponds to TRBD1 (6 bases align). The sequence derives from a human patient who received an intestinal transplant. The sample here was alloreactive CD8+ T cells from a mixed lymphocyte reaction culture, taken before intestinal transplant. The intended sense of this specimen's cell subset or site label: CFSE-low proliferating T cells sorted from roughly six-day pre-transplant mixed lymphocyte reaction (GvH or HvG direction). CDR3 region: CASSLPGQNTGELFF. The DNA sequence is given as TGTGCCAGCAGCTTACCGGGACAGAACACCGGGGAGCTGTTTTTT.